This TCR beta chain was sequenced during a study of regulatory T cells in long-lasting Graves disease. Notes on the study in general: Persistent disease was associated with favored TRBV28 usage and with favored use of TRBJ1-2 and TRBJ2-5.

As for time point: newly diagnosed GD, antithyroid drugs for less than 3 months. The TCR library was made from RNA extracted from PBMCs. This clonotype was seen repeatedly, ten times or more. Its antigen is undetermined. Construction of TCR beta libraries relied on iRepertoire HTBI primers and on Arm-PCR targeting CDR3 regions. TCRdb ran MiXCR on the multiplex PCR reads and lists one entry per CDR3 protein. The sample lists about 450,000 distinct CDR3 sequences; around 15% were seen once. V shed 10 bases and J shed 7 bases, with 10 bases lying between them. The CDR3 loop spans 11 amino acids. CDR1 and CDR2 from the germline V gene are SNHLY and FYNNEI. The same data also went into a second study, on T cells in Graves' hyperthyroidism and ophthalmopathy. That work states: Ophthalmopathy and stable hyperthyroidism were told apart by a 13 V-J model.

This TCR came from a woman in her 50s with Graves disease. The chain is built from TRBV2 and TRBJ2-2, with D possibly called TRBD1 or TRBD2 (5 bases each). This specimen was peripheral blood mononuclear cells (PBMCs), taken at new diagnosis, from a patient treated with antithyroid drugs. Written as DNA, the CDR3 is TGTGCCACAACAGGAGGCGGGGAGCTGTTTTTT. Translated, it gives CATTGGGELFF. Full variable domain (rest looked up from reference TRBV2 and TRBJ2-2): EPEVTQTPSHQVTQMGQEVILRCVPISNHLYFYWYRQILGQKVEFLVSFYNNEISEKSEIFDDQFSVERPDGSNFTLKIRSTKLEDSAMYFCATTGGGELFFGEGSRLTVL.